One sample yielded the 10 T cell receptor beta chains listed below, sequenced in a study of vaccination and CD4 T cells after COVID-19. Oncomine TCR Beta short-read sequencing was applied to DNA from cultured CD4+ T cells. TCRdb reprocessed the PCR reads with MiXCR, giving one entry per CDR3 protein. Counted here are several thousand distinct CDR3 sequences, over 40% occurring once; the ten biggest clones make up roughly 17%. Their antigens remain unidentified. The treatment here: approximately nine-day PBMC culture with coronavirus spike peptide pools or control peptides (ViraFEST assay). CD4+ T lymphocytes from the unexposed donor were collected before the COVID-19 pandemic (2011-2018). The sequencing input was CD4+ T cells from blood, cultured in vitro. These receptors were obtained from a human donor in good health.

CDR3 in amino acids: CASSQGLAGPHEQYF. CDR3 sequence (DNA): TGTGCCAGCAGCCAGGGACTAGCGGGGCCCCACGAGCAGTACTTC. This chain connects TRBV7-9 to TRBJ2-7, with 13 bases lining up with TRBD2. V was clipped by 5 bases and J by 5 bases; unmatched bases: 6. CDR3 length equals 15 residues. CDR1 and CDR2 from the germline V gene are SEHNR and FQNEAQ (reference sequence).

The rearrangement uses TRBV20-1 and TRBJ2-7, with D perhaps TRBD2 (6 bases). This CDR3 spans 14 amino acids. From germline, CDR1 is DFQATT and CDR2 SNEGSKA (reference sequence). The V end was cut by 1 base, the J end by 4 bases, with 14 bases between. CDR3 sequence reads: CSARGLSGHYEQYF. The CDR3 region has the DNA TGCAGTGCTAGAGGATTAAGCGGGCATTACGAGCAGTACTTC.

This rearrangement joins TRBV7-6 to TRBJ2-7; TRBD2 matches 8 bases. The CDR3 consists of 14 residues. In germline, CDR1 is SGHVS, CDR2 FNYEAQ. V gave up 5 bases and J gave up 6 bases; unmatched junction bases: 9. The DNA of the CDR3 is TGTGCCAGCAGCCCCGTGGTAGCGGGACGCGAGCAGTACTTC. Its translation is CASSPVVAGREQYF. Looking up the rest from reference TRBV7-6 and TRBJ2-7 gives the full variable domain: GAGVSQSPRYKVTKRGQDVALRCDPISGHVSLYWYRQALGQGPEFLTYFNYEAQQDKSGLPNDRFSAERPEGSISTLTIQRTEQRDSAMYRCASSPVVAGREQYFGPGTRLTVT.

The chain employs TRBV20-1 and TRBJ1-5; 7 positions match TRBD1. Trimming at V came to 3 bases and at J to 0 bases, leaving 8 bases not matched to a gene. The CDR3 contains 16 residues. Germline V lookup: CDR1 DFQATT, CDR2 SNEGSKA (reference sequence). The CDR3 DNA reads TGCAGTGCTAGGCTGACAGGGCCTATTAGCAATCAGCCCCAGCATTTT. It encodes CSARLTGPISNQPQHF.

In its sample, this clonotype was seen a few times. This chain joins TRBV24-1 and TRBJ1-1; no clear D gene. Looked up from germline, CDR1 is KGHDR and CDR2 is SFDVKD. The germline V and J ends were trimmed by 12 bases and 7 bases, with 14 bases remaining between them. The CDR3 contains 11 residues. The CDR3 DNA reads TGTGCCCCGAAAGGAGGACGTGAAGCTTTCTTT. Its protein product is CAPKGGREAFF.

This clonotype has just one count. The chain combines TRBV15 with TRBJ2-3; possibly TRBD1 for D (8 bases). The V end lost 4 bases, the J end lost 11 bases, and 19 bases lay between the germline ends. In germline, CDR1 is LNHNV, CDR2 YYDKDF (reference sequence). The CDR3 runs 14 residues. The CDR3 DNA reads as TGTGCCACCAGCACAGGGGGCCCGGGACTACAGCAGTATTTT. Amino acid sequence: CATSTGGPGLQQYF.

The rearrangement joins TRBV19 to TRBJ1-3; D not resolved. V was cut by 8 bases and J by 1 base, with 6 bases left in between. The germline CDR1 and CDR2 sequences are LNHDA and SQIVND (reference sequence). This CDR3 has 12 residues. The CDR3 nucleotides are TGTGCCAGTGGGGAATCTGGAAACACCATATATTTT. It is translated as CASGESGNTIYF.

This clonotype occurred a few times. The chain carries TRBV7-8 and TRBJ2-7; the D gene is possibly TRBD2 (6 bases). Germline V gene lookup returns CDR1 SGHVS and CDR2 FQNEAQ. V lost 6 bases and J lost 5, with 20 bases in between. This CDR3 region has 15 residues. The chain's CDR3 is CASRLDSWRENEQYF. As DNA, the CDR3 is TGTGCCAGCAGGTTGGACTCTTGGCGGGAAAACGAGCAGTACTTC.

The chain couples TRBV20-1 to TRBJ2-7, with 12 nucleotides matching TRBD2. This CDR3 has 14 amino acids. Germline V lookup: CDR1 DFQATT, CDR2 SNEGSKA (reference sequence). Trimming cost V 3 bases and J 2 bases; bases outside gene matches: 2. CDR3 in amino acids: CSARRLAGAYEQYF. The CDR3, as DNA: TGCAGTGCTAGGAGACTAGCGGGGGCCTACGAGCAGTACTTC.

This chain links TRBV27 with TRBJ2-6; D is perhaps TRBD2 (5 bases). Between the trimmed V and J ends, which lost 3 bases and 0 bases, there was a span of 12 bases. CDR3 length: 17 amino acids. CDR1 and CDR2 (germline): MNHEY, SMNVEV (reference sequence). CDR3 nucleotides: TGTGCCAGCAGTTTCCGTCAGACTAACTCTGGGGCCAACGTCCTGACTTTC. It translates to CASSFRQTNSGANVLTF.